The following is a T cell receptor (beta chain) sequence with its context. The antigen this receptor binds is unknown. Qualities for individual bases were not recorded, and no much larger clone is one base off. This sample was taken from a study of blood T cell repertoires in COVID-19 (dated by TCRdb to 2020 to 2022). About the investigation overall: The collaborator samples originated in the United States, Italy and Spain and spanned the acute and convalescent phases of COVID-19. Deeply sampled blood TCRbeta repertoires from subjects exposed to, actively infected with, or recovered from COVID-19 were included in the dataset. Where HLA class I and class II types were available, the types were taken from metadata supplied by the sample provider, not from assay-based typing. The repertoires were released in a freely available public database intended as a resource for research on the immune response to SARS-CoV-2. Sample metadata almost always included a de-identified subject ID, COVID-19 status, age in years and sex. The material from the prospective study consisted of cDNA or gDNA derived from T cells, B-cell-depleted T cells, or PBMCs. The samples were drawn from two sources: the first 160 participants of the ongoing ImmuneRACE study, and 1,200 or so subjects contributed by 6 global collaborators.

General findings and caveats noted by the study authors: How much clinical and demographic metadata was included differed by source and by participant, and the metadata was provided uncurated.

The collaborating institutions used their own protocols to collect whole blood in K2EDTA tubes. For TCRbeta analysis, collaborators shipped samples as frozen whole blood, isolated PBMCs, or DNA extracted from either of those sample types. TCRbeta CDR3 regions were amplified from genomic DNA by means of the immunoSEQ Assay, a bias-controlled multiplex PCR. Per the source publication's procedure: Within the assay, amplification of reference gene primers was used to estimate how many nucleated cells each sample contained. To quantify the absolute abundance of each unique TCRbeta CDR3 rearrangement, sequence reads were collapsed and filtered. Productive Simpson clonality was computed per sample as the square root of Simpson's diversity index over productive rearrangements. TCRdb provides this immuneACCESS table in a form limited to in-frame rearrangements. Some clones are lacking; in checked studies, under half of them reflect an unresolved V gene, and why the rest are absent is not known. V, J and clone size are those of that table, while D and trimming were read from the DNA. A total of about 36,000 clones appear in this sample, about 81% of them only once. The ten largest clones add up to around two fifths of the sample.

V is cut by 0 bases and J by 1 base, and the space between the germline ends is 11 bases. For CDR1 and CDR2, the germline V gene lists SGDLS and YYNGEE. The CDR3 spans 16 residues, from the cysteine through the phenylalanine. Only CDR3 DNA remains: 48 bases, in frame from the first base. The chain links TRBV9 with TRBJ2-1; no confident D gene assignment can be made. The sequenced sample consisted of peripheral blood. This TCR was sampled from a human donor in a cohort sampled during active or convalescent COVID-19. The donor label of this sample is uncertain. DNA sequence: TGTGCCAGCAGCGTAGGGGCCCCGGATTCCTACAATGAGCAGTTCTTC. Its translation is CASSVGAPDSYNEQFF.